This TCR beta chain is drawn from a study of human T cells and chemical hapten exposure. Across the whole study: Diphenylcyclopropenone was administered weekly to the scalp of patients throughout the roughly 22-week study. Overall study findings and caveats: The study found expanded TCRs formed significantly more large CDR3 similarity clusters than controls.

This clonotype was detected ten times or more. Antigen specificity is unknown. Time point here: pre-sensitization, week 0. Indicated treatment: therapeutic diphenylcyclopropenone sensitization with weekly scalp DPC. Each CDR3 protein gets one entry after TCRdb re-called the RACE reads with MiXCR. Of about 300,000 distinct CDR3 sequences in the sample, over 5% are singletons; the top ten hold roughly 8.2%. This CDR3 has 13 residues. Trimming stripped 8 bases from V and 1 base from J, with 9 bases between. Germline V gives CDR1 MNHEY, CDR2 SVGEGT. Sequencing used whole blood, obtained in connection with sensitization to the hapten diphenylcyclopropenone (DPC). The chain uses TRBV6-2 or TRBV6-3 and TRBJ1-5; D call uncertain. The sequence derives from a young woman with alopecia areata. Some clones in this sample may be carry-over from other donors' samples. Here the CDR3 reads CASAGSSNQPQHF. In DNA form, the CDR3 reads TGTGCCAGCGCGGGATCCAGCAATCAGCCCCAGCATTTT.